One sample yielded the 32 T cell receptor beta chains listed below, sequenced in a study of OX40 agonist ivuxolimab in advanced cancers. Only in-frame clones appear in the TCRdb table, and some are missing; sequencing was by immunoSEQ multiplex PCR. The sample yields 73,000 or so clones, about 89% seen once. Sequenced here: CD4+ or CD8+ T cells sorted from blood, sampled in a trial of the OX40 agonist ivuxolimab. The receptors were sampled from an adult with an advanced solid tumor such as melanoma, head and neck, liver or kidney cancer.

This clone has just a few counts. The genes are TRBV19 and TRBJ1-2, with TRBD1 identical over 9 bases. The CDR3 length is 16 residues. Trimming took 9 bases from V and 7 from J; bases not matched to a gene: 18. Looked up from germline, CDR1 is LNHDA and CDR2 is SQIVND (reference sequence). The chain's CDR3 is CASLRPGTGIQGGYTF. CDR3 nucleotides: TGTGCCAGCCTCAGACCCGGGACAGGGATTCAAGGTGGCTACACCTTC.

This clone was observed a few times. The V and J genes are TRBV18 and TRBJ2-5; 8 bases map to TRBD1. The trim removed 3 bases at V and 4 bases at J, leaving 7 bases unmatched. Germline loops: CDR1 KGHSH, CDR2 LQKENI. The CDR3 is 15 residues long. The CDR3 spells CASSPNPQGVETQYF. CDR3 DNA sequence: TGTGCCAGCTCACCTAATCCACAGGGGGTAGAGACCCAGTACTTC.

The rearrangement links TRBV11-3 to TRBJ2-3; perhaps TRBD2 as D (5 bases). Per the germline V gene, CDR1 is SGHNT and CDR2 is YENEEA. V lost 5 bases, J lost 6 bases, and 15 bases lay in between. The CDR3 is made up of 14 amino acids. The CDR3: CASSPPGLMDTQYF. DNA for the CDR3: TGTGCCAGCAGCCCGCCTGGACTCATGGATACGCAGTATTTT.

The chain recombines TRBV5-1 with TRBJ2-1; 8 nucleotides align to TRBD2. Germline V gene data show CDR1 as SGHRS and CDR2 as YFSETQ. The CDR3 has 18 amino acids. Unmatched junction bases numbered 13, after V lost 0 bases and J lost 5 bases. The CDR3 sequence is CASSLVSSGGQGDNEQFF. CDR3 DNA: TGCGCCAGCAGCTTGGTTTCCAGCGGGGGCCAAGGAGACAATGAGCAGTTCTTC. The full variable domain, with the rest looked up from reference TRBV5-1 and TRBJ2-1, is KAGVTQTPRYLIKTRGQQVTLSCSPISGHRSVSWYQQTPGQGLQFLFEYFSETQRNKGNFPGRFSGRQFSNSRSEMNVSTLELGDSALYLCASSLVSSGGQGDNEQFFGPGTRLTVL.

This clone showed up just once. The chain links TRBV2 to TRBJ1-5; no definite D call. The CDR3 is made up of 15 amino acids. Trimming stripped 3 bases from V and 2 bases from J, with 11 bases between. Germline loops: CDR1 SNHLY, CDR2 FYNNEI. The CDR3 protein is CASSEGAPRNQPQHF. The CDR3 nucleotides read TGTGCCAGCAGTGAGGGAGCCCCCCGCAATCAGCCCCAGCATTTT.

This chain links TRBV5-1 with TRBJ2-7; D gene ambiguous. CDR3 size: 15 residues. Germline CDR1 reads SGHRS; CDR2 reads YFSETQ. Trimming stripped 0 bases from V and 0 bases from J, with 10 bases between. The CDR3 protein is CASSLVSESSYEQYF. The CDR3 DNA is TGCGCCAGCAGCTTGGTTTCGGAGAGCTCCTACGAGCAGTACTTC. The entire variable domain, with the rest obtained from reference TRBV5-1 and TRBJ2-7, is as follows: KAGVTQTPRYLIKTRGQQVTLSCSPISGHRSVSWYQQTPGQGLQFLFEYFSETQRNKGNFPGRFSGRQFSNSRSEMNVSTLELGDSALYLCASSLVSESSYEQYFGPGTRLTVT.

V gene TRBV28 combines with J gene TRBJ1-1; D is undetermined. This CDR3 contains 13 residues. The V end lost 6 bases, the J end lost 1 base, and 9 bases lay between the germline ends. CDR1 MDHEN and CDR2 SYDVKM come from the germline V gene. The CDR3 DNA is TGTGCCAGCAGAACTTTGGGGAACACTGAAGCTTTCTTT. Residues: CASRTLGNTEAFF.

V usage is TRBV28 and J usage is TRBJ1-4, with TRBD1 as a possible D gene (5 bases). CDR1 and CDR2 (germline): MDHEN, SYDVKM. V lost 5 bases, J lost 5 bases, and 18 bases lay in between. The CDR3 consists of 16 residues. DNA of the CDR3: TGTGCCAGCAGTCAGAAAAACAGGCTCGCGAATGAAAAACTGTTTTTT. Its translation is CASSQKNRLANEKLFF.

The chain is built from TRBV10-3 and TRBJ2-7; D is uncertain. V lost 6 bases, J lost 7 bases, and 10 bases lay in between. CDR3 length equals 11 residues. CDR1 and CDR2 from the germline V gene are ENHRY and SYGVKD. CDR3 protein: CAISDVREQYF. DNA for the CDR3: TGTGCCATCAGCGACGTTAGGGAGCAGTACTTC.

The rearrangement joins TRBV28 to TRBJ1-5; 9 positions agree with TRBD1. From germline, CDR1 is MDHEN and CDR2 SYDVKM. The CDR3 contains 15 residues. V dropped 5 bases and J dropped 6; count of bases not matched to a gene: 8. The CDR3 DNA reads TGTGCCAGCAGTGACGGGACAGGGCCAGGTCAGCCCCAGCATTTT. Translated, it gives CASSDGTGPGQPQHF.

This rearrangement joins TRBV18 to TRBJ1-5, with no clear D. The V gene's germline CDR1 is KGHSH and CDR2 LQKENI. Trimming stripped 1 base from V and 0 bases from J, with 4 bases between. The CDR3 extends over 14 amino acids. The CDR3: CASSPQGSNQPQHF. Here the CDR3 DNA reads TGTGCCAGCTCACCACAGGGTAGCAATCAGCCCCAGCATTTT.

A single count supports this clone. The chain uses TRBV29-1 and TRBJ1-2; D remains ambiguous. This CDR3 has 11 residues. Germline CDR1 reads SQVTM; CDR2 reads ANQGSEA. Trimming removed 0 bases at V and 5 bases at J, with 4 bases between. The CDR3 sequence is CSVEENYGYTF. DNA for the CDR3: TGCAGCGTTGAAGAGAATTATGGCTACACCTTC.

This clone has a single count. The chain links TRBV6-1 to TRBJ2-3, with 10 nucleotides matching TRBD1. This CDR3 has 16 amino acids. The germline gives CDR1 MNHNS, CDR2 SASEGT. With V trimmed by 1 base and J by 3 bases, 4 bases remained unmatched. Here the CDR3 reads CASSEVPGQGTDTQYF. DNA for the CDR3: TGTGCCAGCAGTGAAGTCCCGGGACAGGGGACAGATACGCAGTATTTT.

V usage is TRBV11-3 and J usage is TRBJ2-7; possible D gene TRBD1, 7 bases. The CDR3 covers 13 residues. CDR1 is SGHNT, CDR2 YENEEA, per germline. Trimming left V 5 bases short and J 6 bases short, with 14 bases between. The CDR3 sequence: CASSPGGGAEQYF. CDR3 bases: TGTGCCAGCAGCCCTGGAGGGGGCGCCGAGCAGTACTTC.

J is TRBJ1-1 and V is TRBV15; 7 bases agree with TRBD1. V lost 4 bases and J lost 2; bases outside the gene matches: 10. The germline gives CDR1 LNHNV, CDR2 YYDKDF (reference sequence). CDR3 length: 16 amino acids. This CDR3 is CATSKDRSFGNTEAFF. The CDR3 DNA reads TGTGCCACCAGCAAGGACAGGTCATTCGGCAACACTGAAGCTTTCTTT.

The rearrangement joins TRBV10-1 to TRBJ1-1; D unresolved. V lost 4 bases and J 1 base, leaving 10 bases between the germline ends. This CDR3 contains 14 residues. Germline V CDR1 and CDR2: WNHNN, SYGVQD (reference sequence). Written as DNA, the CDR3 is TGCGCCAGCAGTGCGTTCCAGCCGAACACTGAAGCTTTCTTT. This encodes CASSAFQPNTEAFF.

Here the CDR3 DNA reads TGTGCCAGCACCTTTCGGGACACCTCGGGTGGTGGCTACACCTTC. Translation: CASTFRDTSGGGYTF. V gene TRBV9 combines with J gene TRBJ1-2, with D possibly matching TRBD1 (6 bases). CDR1 and CDR2 (germline): SGDLS, YYNGEE. Trimming pared 6 bases from V and 7 bases from J, leaving 22 bases between. There are 15 residues in the CDR3. Variable domain in full (rest from reference TRBV9 and TRBJ1-2): DSGVTQTPKHLITATGQRVTLRCSPRSGDLSVYWYQQSLDQGLQFLIQYYNGEERAKGNILERFSAQQFPDLHSELNLSSLELGDSALYFCASTFRDTSGGGYTFGSGTRLTVV.

The chain links TRBV9 to TRBJ1-6, with 8 bases matching TRBD1. Germline trimming cut 2 bases from V and 10 bases from J; bases unmatched to any gene: 5. Germline-derived CDR1 and CDR2 are SGDLS and YYNGEE. The CDR3 totals 14 residues. CDR3 nucleotides: TGTGCCAGCAGCGTTACACAGGGGGACTCACCCCTCCACTTT. This encodes CASSVTQGDSPLHF.

The chain couples TRBV19 to TRBJ1-6, with D perhaps TRBD1 (6 bases). Germline-derived CDR1 and CDR2 are LNHDA and SQIVND (reference sequence). V lost 6 bases and J lost 4, with 10 bases in between. CDR3 length equals 14 residues. CDR3 amino acids: CASRDRVYNSPLHF. The CDR3 DNA reads TGTGCCAGTAGGGACAGAGTGTATAATTCACCCCTCCACTTT.

The chain has TRBV6-1 and TRBJ1-2; D may be TRBD1 (5 bases). The CDR3 loop spans 14 amino acids. Germline values: CDR1 MNHNS, CDR2 SASEGT. The V and J ends lost 0 bases and 5 bases respectively, with 10 bases between them. CDR3: CASSEAGEGYGYTF. The CDR3 DNA is TGTGCCAGCAGTGAAGCAGGGGAGGGGTATGGCTACACCTTC.

V and J are TRBV6-1 and TRBJ1-4; 10 bases agree with TRBD1. J gave up 6 bases and V 7 bases, and 8 bases lay outside the gene matches. The CDR3 has 15 amino acids. Germline V gene data show CDR1 as MNHNS and CDR2 as SASEGT. CDR3 in amino acids: CASTRQGAGDEKLFF. The CDR3 DNA reads TGTGCCAGCACTCGACAGGGGGCGGGGGATGAAAAACTGTTTTTT.

The chain carries TRBV5-5 and TRBJ1-1; TRBD1 is a possible D gene (5 bases). Germline V gene sequence: CDR1 SGHKS, CDR2 YYEKEE (reference sequence). The CDR3 is 16 amino acids. With 0 bases removed from V and 0 bases from J, the gap between germline ends came to 12 bases. Written as DNA, the CDR3 is TGTGCCAGCAGCTTGGTTACAGGTGGCATGAACACTGAAGCTTTCTTT. It codes for CASSLVTGGMNTEAFF.

The chain is built from TRBV29-1 and TRBJ1-1, with D perhaps TRBD1 (6 bases). This CDR3 has 15 amino acids. Trimming removed 6 bases from V and 5 bases from J, with 22 bases in between. Germline V gene lookup returns CDR1 SQVTM and CDR2 ANQGSEA. CDR3 sequence reads: CSVLIWGAGETEAFF. CDR3 sequence (DNA): TGCAGCGTACTCATTTGGGGGGCAGGTGAGACTGAAGCTTTCTTT.

The rearrangement links TRBV2 to TRBJ1-5, with D maybe TRBD1 (6 bases). Trimming stripped 6 bases from V and 5 bases from J, with 17 bases between. Per germline, CDR1 SNHLY and CDR2 FYNNEI. The CDR3 spans 15 residues. CDR3 bases: TGTGCCAGCAGGGCGACACAGGGTTGGGATCAGCCCCAGCATTTT. Translated, it gives CASRATQGWDQPQHF.

The chain links TRBV29-1 to TRBJ2-7; no reliable D call. CDR3 length: 12 residues. V lost 4 bases to trimming and J lost 2 bases, with 9 bases between them. Germline lookup yields CDR1 SQVTM and CDR2 ANQGSEA. CDR3 nucleotide sequence: TGCAGCGTTGGCGTAACAGCCTACGAGCAGTACTTC. Residues: CSVGVTAYEQYF.

CDR3 protein: CASSRGIGEKLFF. The CDR3 DNA reads as TGTGCCAGCAGCCGAGGGATCGGTGAAAAACTGTTTTTT. The chain employs TRBV7-2 and TRBJ1-4, with D hard to call. This CDR3 spans 13 amino acids. Trimming pared 5 bases from V and 7 bases from J, leaving 11 bases between. The germline V gene encodes CDR1 SGHTA and CDR2 FQGNSA.

The chain joins TRBV10-3 to TRBJ1-5, with D unclear. In germline, CDR1 is ENHRY, CDR2 SYGVKD. There are 13 residues in the CDR3. Trimming removed 0 bases at V and 4 bases at J, with 4 bases between. The CDR3 loop is CAISESTNQPQHF. DNA of the CDR3: TGTGCCATCAGTGAGTCGACAAATCAGCCCCAGCATTTT.

The rearrangement links TRBV7-3 to TRBJ2-3; D remains unclear. The CDR3 contains 14 residues. The V and J ends lost 1 base and 3 bases respectively, with 8 bases between them. Germline V lookup: CDR1 SGHTA, CDR2 FQGTGA. The CDR3 sequence is CASSLRRGTDTQYF. Written as DNA, the CDR3 is TGTGCCAGCAGCTTAAGGAGAGGAACAGATACGCAGTATTTT.

CDR3 in DNA: TGTGCCTGGAAGCAGGGTACGAACACTGAAGCTTTCTTT. It translates to CAWKQGTNTEAFF. This sequence joins TRBV30 and TRBJ1-1; weak D call: TRBD1 (5 bases). Trimming took 4 bases from V and 1 from J, leaving 10 bases between them. The germline CDR1 and CDR2 sequences are GTSNPN and SVGIG (reference sequence). The CDR3 loop spans 13 amino acids.

The V and J genes are TRBV7-2 and TRBJ1-5; D is possibly TRBD1 (5 bases). V lost 4 bases to trimming and J lost 5 bases, with 9 bases between them. CDR1 is SGHTA and CDR2 is FQGNSA in the germline V gene. CDR3 length: 13 residues. This chain's CDR3 is CASSSGLDQPQHF. In nucleotides, the CDR3 is TGTGCCAGCAGCTCAGGGTTGGATCAGCCCCAGCATTTT.

CDR3: CAWRVGALGGYTF. The CDR3 DNA reads TGTGCCTGGAGAGTTGGGGCCCTAGGTGGCTACACCTTC. The genes are TRBV30 and TRBJ1-2, with D perhaps TRBD1 (5 bases). Trimming pared 3 bases from V and 7 bases from J, leaving 15 bases between. The CDR3 has 13 amino acids. Germline lookup yields CDR1 GTSNPN and CDR2 SVGIG (reference sequence).

V and J are TRBV28 and TRBJ2-7, with 9 bases aligning to TRBD1. Per the germline V gene, CDR1 is MDHEN and CDR2 is SYDVKM. CDR3 length: 14 residues. V shed 7 bases, J shed 6 bases, and the junction held 10 bases outside the gene matches. CDR3 DNA sequence: TGTGCCAGCATCTCGGGACAGGGAGGTCGCGAGCAGTACTTC. This sequence encodes CASISGQGGREQYF.